This passage covers 26 T cell receptor beta chains from one sample sequenced in a study of a mutant IDH1 vaccine in newly diagnosed glioma. Only in-frame clones appear in the TCRdb table, and some are missing; sequencing was by immunoSEQ multiplex PCR. The sample consists of 95,000 to 120,000 clones, roughly 88% of them appearing once. Time point denoted: week 11, during vaccination. Vaccination comprised doses that each held 300 ug of mutant IDH1 20-mer peptide, plus topical imiquimod. Which antigens these TCRs recognize remains unknown. The specimen was PBMCs, collected from a glioma patient whose treatment included an IDH1 peptide vaccine. The source of these receptors is a woman aged 45-65 years with glioma.

In the case of this clone: At one end the junction does not follow the germline gene, possibly because of a read error. The chain joins TRBV5-6 to TRBJ1-5; D unclear. Germline V gene data show CDR1 as SGHDT and CDR2 as YYEEEE. The CDR3 contains 13 residues. The chain's CDR3 is CASSSRDRGNTFF. The CDR3 bases are TGTGCCAGCAGCTCCCGAGACCGAGGCAACACGTTTTTT.

The rearrangement joins TRBV6-6 to TRBJ2-1; 9 bases align to TRBD2. The CDR3 is 14 residues long. With V trimmed by 5 bases and J by 5 bases, 4 bases remained unmatched. Germline CDR1 and CDR2: MNHNY and SVGAGI (reference sequence). DNA for the CDR3: TGTGCCAGCAGTCGACTAGCGGAACACAATGAGCAGTTCTTC. This sequence encodes CASSRLAEHNEQFF.

The genes are TRBV6-1 and TRBJ1-2, with a tentative D call TRBD1 (5 bases). Trimming shortened V by 5 bases and J by 6 bases, and 10 bases separated the two germline ends. In germline, CDR1 is MNHNS, CDR2 SASEGT. The CDR3 loop spans 12 amino acids. CDR3 nucleotide sequence: TGTGCCAGCAGTCCAACCAGGGATGGCTACACCTTC. This translates into CASSPTRDGYTF.

The chain employs TRBV7-8 and TRBJ2-1; D is perhaps TRBD2 (6 bases). There are 17 residues in the CDR3. CDR1 is SGHVS and CDR2 is FQNEAQ in the germline V gene. V was cut by 4 bases and J by 4 bases, with 20 bases left in between. CDR3 nucleotide sequence: TGTGCCAGCAGCTCATCCCCAGGGAGCGGGTTTTACAATGAGCAGTTCTTC. Translating it yields CASSSSPGSGFYNEQFF.

V usage is TRBV5-8 and J usage is TRBJ1-1, with D possibly TRBD1 on 5 matching bases. Germline loops: CDR1 SGHTS, CDR2 YDEGEE. This CDR3 has 15 residues. V lost 1 base, J lost 0 bases, and 10 bases lay in between. The CDR3 region is CASSLNRHMNTEAFF. In DNA form, the CDR3 reads TGTGCCAGCAGCTTGAACAGGCACATGAACACTGAAGCTTTCTTT.

V usage is TRBV5-6 and J usage is TRBJ1-1; maybe TRBD1 (6 bases). The CDR3 has 14 residues. The V gene's germline CDR1 is SGHDT and CDR2 YYEEEE. V lost 3 bases and J 5 bases, leaving 14 bases between the germline ends. The CDR3 spells CASSSWGAWTEAFF. The CDR3 region has the DNA TGTGCCAGCAGCTCGTGGGGGGCGTGGACTGAAGCTTTCTTT.

This chain uses TRBV5-4 with TRBJ1-2; D uncertain. The germline V and J ends were trimmed by 6 bases and 7 bases, with 16 bases remaining between them. This CDR3 comprises 13 residues. Germline V lookup: CDR1 SGHNT, CDR2 YYREEE (reference sequence). The CDR3 coding sequence is TGTGCCAGCATCTCGCGGGTTTCCGGTGGCTACACCTTC. The encoded protein is CASISRVSGGYTF.

This clone was observed a handful of times. Written as DNA, the CDR3 is TGCGCCAGCAGCTCTCCGAGTAGCGGGAAGAAGACCTACGAGCAGTACTTC. It translates to CASSSPSSGKKTYEQYF. This chain connects TRBV5-1 to TRBJ2-7; the match to TRBD2 covers 8 bases. CDR3 length: 17 amino acids. Trimming at V came to 3 bases and at J to 2 bases, leaving 13 bases not matched to a gene. Looked up from germline, CDR1 is SGHRS and CDR2 is YFSETQ.

This chain uses TRBV23-1 with TRBJ2-3, with a tentative D call TRBD2 (5 bases). TRBV23-1 is an open reading frame, and its role is uncertain. Trimming shortened V by 3 bases and J by 0 bases, and 13 bases separated the two germline ends. The CDR3 has 16 residues. CDR3 in amino acids: CASSHPPRESTDTQYF. CDR3 DNA: TGCGCCAGCAGTCACCCCCCCCGGGAAAGCACAGATACGCAGTATTTT.

The chain employs TRBV5-6 and TRBJ1-5, with D possibly TRBD1 on 6 matching bases. The germline V and J ends were trimmed by 4 bases and 3 bases, with 14 bases remaining between them. Germline V gives CDR1 SGHDT, CDR2 YYEEEE. This CDR3 is built from 15 residues. CDR3 loop: CASSLKNRVNQPQHF. The CDR3 coding sequence is TGTGCCAGCAGCCTTAAAAACAGGGTCAATCAGCCCCAGCATTTT. Supplemented by reference TRBV5-6 and TRBJ1-5, the full variable domain reads DAGVTQSPTHLIKTRGQQVTLRCSPKSGHDTVSWYQQALGQGPQFIFQYYEEEERQRGNFPDRFSGHQFPNYSSELNVNALLLGDSALYLCASSLKNRVNQPQHFGDGTRLSIL.

The chain couples TRBV11-2 to TRBJ2-4; D ambiguous. CDR3 size: 12 residues. V was pared by 5 bases and J by 3 bases, with 5 bases between. Germline V gene lookup returns CDR1 SGHAT and CDR2 FQNNGV. The CDR3 region is CASSLDKNIQYF. The DNA of the CDR3 is TGTGCCAGCAGCCTCGACAAAAACATTCAGTACTTC.

This clone was counted between two and nine times. This chain uses TRBV28 with TRBJ1-5; D is unresolved. This CDR3 has 12 amino acids. Germline loops: CDR1 MDHEN, CDR2 SYDVKM. V was cut by 5 bases and J by 5 bases, with 7 bases left in between. The CDR3 is CASSTVHQPQHF. The CDR3 DNA reads TGTGCCAGCAGTACAGTACATCAGCCCCAGCATTTT.

The chain recombines TRBV7-9 with TRBJ2-1; D may correspond to TRBD1 or TRBD2 (5 bases each). This CDR3 has 15 amino acids. V was cut by 5 bases and J by 9 bases, with 20 bases left in between. Germline CDR1 reads SEHNR; CDR2 reads FQNEAQ (reference sequence). The CDR3 DNA reads as TGTGCCAGCAGCCTCACTGGGGGACCTTCAATTGAGCAGTTCTTC. The encoded protein is CASSLTGGPSIEQFF.

The chain has TRBV4-2 and TRBJ2-7, with TRBD2 matching over 7 bases. The CDR3 has 15 residues. Looked up from germline, CDR1 is LGHNA and CDR2 is YNFKEQ. Trimming cost V 4 bases and J 8 bases; bases outside gene matches: 14. This CDR3 is CASSLSREIANQQYF. CDR3 DNA sequence: TGTGCCAGCAGCCTCTCGCGGGAGATCGCGAACCAGCAGTACTTC.

This clone has just one count. J is TRBJ2-5 and V is TRBV6-6; D remains unclear. V was clipped by 6 bases and J by 5 bases, with 19 bases between them. CDR1 and CDR2 from the germline V gene are MNHNY and SVGAGI (reference sequence). The CDR3 covers 15 residues. The chain's CDR3 is CASSPPVPSAETQYF. In DNA, the CDR3 is TGTGCCAGCAGCCCCCCCGTCCCCAGCGCGGAGACCCAGTACTTC.

V and J are TRBV28 and TRBJ2-7; TRBD2 aligns across 9 bases. In germline, CDR1 is MDHEN, CDR2 SYDVKM. This CDR3 region has 22 residues. V shed 3 bases and J 3 bases; nucleotides not matched to a gene: 27. The CDR3 is CASSFWGVRGSIAGVEGYEQYF. Written as DNA, the CDR3 is TGTGCCAGCAGTTTTTGGGGTGTCCGGGGGAGTATAGCGGGAGTAGAAGGCTACGAGCAGTACTTC.

The chain carries TRBV5-1 and TRBJ2-2, with D perhaps TRBD1 or TRBD2 (7 bases each). Trimming took off 9 bases at V and 1 base at J, with 16 bases between the two ends. CDR3 length: 15 residues. Germline CDR1 is SGHRS and CDR2 is YFSETQ. The chain's CDR3 is CATTQGGVNTGELFF. DNA for the CDR3: TGCGCCACCACCCAGGGGGGGGTGAACACCGGGGAGCTGTTTTTT.

As DNA, the CDR3 is TGTGCCAGCAGCTTAGTCCAGGGCTCCTACAATGAGCAGTTCTTC. Residues: CASSLVQGSYNEQFF. V gene TRBV7-2 combines with J gene TRBJ2-1, with D possibly being TRBD1 (5 bases). The length of the CDR3 is 15 residues. In germline, CDR1 is SGHTA, CDR2 FQGNSA. V gave up 1 base and J gave up 0 bases, with 7 bases separating them.

This clone turned up a few times. The CDR3 sequence: CASSLMTGPKNIQYF. CDR3 nucleotides: TGTGCCAGCAGCTTAATGACAGGACCAAAAAACATTCAGTACTTC. The rearrangement joins TRBV7-3 to TRBJ2-4, with a tentative D call TRBD1 (6 bases). V was pared by 1 base and J by 4 bases, with 11 bases between. Per the germline V gene, CDR1 is SGHTA and CDR2 is FQGTGA. The CDR3 has 15 residues.

The rearrangement uses TRBV18 and TRBJ1-1; the D is unclear. The CDR3 runs 14 residues. Per the germline V gene, CDR1 is KGHSH and CDR2 is LQKENI. V lost 3 bases and J 5 bases, leaving 13 bases between the germline ends. CDR3 in amino acids: CASSPYVMETEAFF. CDR3 nucleotides: TGTGCCAGCTCACCTTACGTAATGGAGACTGAAGCTTTCTTT.

The rearrangement uses TRBV28 and TRBJ2-7; 13 bases are a match to TRBD2. The V gene end was trimmed by 5 bases and the J gene end by 3 bases; junction bases not matched to a gene: 4. CDR1 MDHEN and CDR2 SYDVKM come from the germline V gene. The CDR3 spans 15 residues. In DNA, the CDR3 is TGTGCCAGCAGTACCGGGACTAGCGGGGACTACGAGCAGTACTTC. Translation gives CASSTGTSGDYEQYF.

The chain recombines TRBV6-1 with TRBJ2-1; 8 bases line up with TRBD2. The CDR3 has 14 amino acids. Germline V gene data show CDR1 as MNHNS and CDR2 as SASEGT. V lost 7 bases to trimming and J lost 10 bases; unmatched junction nucleotides: 12. Here the CDR3 reads CASTRIAGLREQFF. CDR3 coding DNA: TGTGCCAGCACACGGATAGCGGGACTTAGGGAGCAGTTCTTC.

The genes are TRBV9 and TRBJ2-1; 7 positions agree with TRBD1. The CDR3 covers 17 residues. V lost 2 bases, J lost 4 bases, and 12 bases stayed unmatched. Germline assignment: CDR1 SGDLS and CDR2 YYNGEE. The CDR3 nucleotides are TGTGCCAGCAGCGTGGGTCCGGGACAGAGCTTTTACAATGAGCAGTTCTTC. Protein product: CASSVGPGQSFYNEQFF.

The V gene is TRBV7-6, the J gene TRBJ2-7; D is uncertain. Germline V gene lookup returns CDR1 SGHVS and CDR2 FNYEAQ. V shed 3 bases and J shed 3 bases, with 9 bases lying between them. The CDR3 runs 13 residues. The CDR3 DNA reads TGTGCCAGCAGCTTGAACACCCGCTACGAGCAGTACTTC. It specifies CASSLNTRYEQYF.

The rearrangement links TRBV7-2 to TRBJ2-5; the match to TRBD2 covers 7 bases. The DNA end lines up better with TRBJ2-7; the J call may be wrong. This CDR3 has 15 amino acids. CDR1 is SGHTA and CDR2 is FQGNSA in the germline V gene. CDR3: CASSYSAGHSYEQYF. CDR3 bases: TGTGCCAGCAGTTATTCAGCGGGGCACTCCTACGAGCAGTACTTC.

The chain joins TRBV4-1 to TRBJ2-7; TRBD1 or TRBD2 may be the D gene (5 bases each). Germline loops: CDR1 MGHRA, CDR2 YSYEKL. The V end was cut by 4 bases, the J end by 3 bases, with 13 bases between. This CDR3 is built from 14 residues. The CDR3 nucleotides read TGCGCCAGCAGCCCTTGGGGGACGGGCTACGAGCAGTACTTC. It translates to CASSPWGTGYEQYF.